The 17 T cell receptor beta chains reported below all come from one sample, sequenced in a study of shared clonotypes between healthy human individuals. Produced via immunoSEQ multiplex PCR; TCRdb's table is partial and in-frame only. The table records approximately 1,000,000 clones, 70% to 85% of them present only once. The source material was memory CD4+ T cells from PBMCs. Subset specified: CD45RA-negative fraction. Receptors were obtained from a man between 18 and 35 years old in good health. Some clones in this sample may be carry-over from other donors' samples.

The V and J genes are TRBV19 and TRBJ2-4, with TRBD1 identical over 10 bases. The V segment lost 3 bases and the J segment 7 bases; nucleotides outside the gene matches: 6. The CDR3 is 15 amino acids. CDR1 and CDR2 from the germline V gene are LNHDA and SQIVND (reference sequence). CDR3 bases: TGTGCCAGTAGTATGGGGACAGGGGCAGGGAACATTCAGTACTTC. Translated, it gives CASSMGTGAGNIQYF.

This chain connects TRBV28 to TRBJ2-2, with D possibly matching TRBD1 (6 bases). This CDR3 has 16 amino acids. CDR1 MDHEN and CDR2 SYDVKM come from the germline V gene. Trimming left V 3 bases short and J 5 bases short, with 16 bases between. The CDR3: CASSLVGAPGTGELFF. Written as DNA, the CDR3 is TGTGCCAGCAGTTTGGTGGGGGCCCCTGGGACCGGGGAGCTGTTTTTT.

J is TRBJ2-3 and V is TRBV30; D might be TRBD2 (6 bases). Germline loops: CDR1 GTSNPN, CDR2 SVGIG (reference sequence). The CDR3 loop spans 12 amino acids. The V end was cut by 5 bases, the J end by 7 bases, with 13 bases between. CDR3 sequence: CAWGRDSNTQYF. CDR3 nucleotide sequence: TGTGCCTGGGGCCGGGACTCCAATACGCAGTATTTT.

To note about this clone: One end of the junction does not line up with germline, which may come from a read error. CDR3 sequence: CASSDKGSGSSYKQYF. The CDR3 DNA reads as TGTGCCAGCAGTGACAAGGGTAGCGGGAGTTCCTACAAGCAGTACTTC. The chain recombines TRBV25-1 with TRBJ2-7, with TRBD2 matching 9 bases. Germline V CDR1 and CDR2: MGHDK, SYGVNS. The CDR3 length is 16 residues.

The chain combines TRBV11-2 with TRBJ1-1, with D possibly matching TRBD1 (5 bases). Trimming removed 4 bases from V and 3 bases from J, with 12 bases in between. CDR3 size: 14 residues. CDR1 is SGHAT, CDR2 FQNNGV, per germline. CDR3 amino acids: CASSSTLGDTEAFF. The CDR3 nucleotides are TGTGCCAGCAGCTCAACACTGGGGGACACTGAAGCTTTCTTT.

Concerning this clone itself: Other DNA sequences of this sample code for an identical CDR3. This sequence joins TRBV18 and TRBJ2-5, with D unclear. Germline loops: CDR1 KGHSH, CDR2 LQKENI. This CDR3 is built from 13 residues. V was shortened by 6 bases and J by 1 base, with 9 bases between the two germline ends. CDR3: CASSPLSQETQYF. The DNA for the CDR3 is TGTGCCAGCTCTCCCCTGAGCCAAGAGACCCAGTACTTC.

Points on this clone: The junction differs from germline at one of its ends, possibly a read error. The chain carries TRBV27 and TRBJ1-5; no firm D call. This CDR3 spans 13 amino acids. Germline loops: CDR1 MNHEY, CDR2 SMNVEV (reference sequence). The CDR3: CASSPYSNQPKHF. In nucleotides, the CDR3 is TGTGCCAGCAGCCCTTATAGCAATCAGCCCAAGCATTTT.

The chain links TRBV5-1 to TRBJ1-1; 7 nucleotides align to TRBD1. The germline CDR1 and CDR2 sequences are SGHRS and YFSETQ. This CDR3 contains 15 residues. The V gene end was trimmed by 2 bases and the J gene end by 3 bases; junction bases not matched to a gene: 7. CDR3 DNA sequence: TGCGCCAGCAGCTTTATTTCAGGGGGGGACACTGAAGCTTTCTTT. Its translation is CASSFISGGDTEAFF.

The chain employs TRBV19 and TRBJ1-1; D gene unclear. With 7 bases removed from V and 1 base from J, the gap between germline ends came to 16 bases. CDR3 size: 15 residues. Per the germline V gene, CDR1 is LNHDA and CDR2 is SQIVND (reference sequence). CDR3 nucleotides: TGTGCCAGTAATAGTGAATCAGCCTCGAACACTGAAGCTTTCTTT. Translation gives CASNSESASNTEAFF.

This clone appeared a single time. A read error may explain this, as a much larger clone is one base away. The chain links TRBV9 to TRBJ1-1; D call uncertain. Between the trimmed V and J ends, which lost 0 bases and 1 base, there was a span of 4 bases. Germline CDR1 reads SGDLS; CDR2 reads YYNGEE. This CDR3 has 13 amino acids. The CDR3 DNA sequence: TGTGCCAGCAGCGTAGGAGAGAACACTGAAGCTTTCTTT. It yields the protein CASSVGENTEAFF.

The chain combines TRBV27 with TRBJ2-2, with 9 bases aligning to TRBD1. Looked up from germline, CDR1 is MNHEY and CDR2 is SMNVEV (reference sequence). Germline trimming cut 5 bases from V and 5 bases from J; bases unmatched to any gene: 12. The length of the CDR3 is 17 residues. Written as DNA, the CDR3 is TGTGCCAGCAGTCCCCCGGGACAGGGTTGGGTGACCGGGGAGCTGTTTTTT. Amino acids: CASSPPGQGWVTGELFF.

The chain uses TRBV5-1 and TRBJ2-7, with D possibly being TRBD1 (6 bases). The CDR3 has 15 amino acids. V was trimmed by 0 bases and J by 4 bases, leaving 14 bases between them. In germline, CDR1 is SGHRS, CDR2 YFSETQ. CDR3 bases: TGCGCCAGCAGCTTGGCCCTCGGGACACTGTACGAGCAGTACTTC. It specifies CASSLALGTLYEQYF.

The table lists this clone with a count of one. V is TRBV13 and J is TRBJ2-1, with unresolved D. The germline V gene has CDR1 PRHDT and CDR2 FYEKMQ (reference sequence). This CDR3 has 15 residues. V dropped 6 bases and J dropped 3 bases, with 15 bases sitting between them. CDR3 loop: CASRSSRSYYNEQFF. The CDR3 DNA reads as TGTGCCAGCAGGTCCTCTAGGTCCTACTACAATGAGCAGTTCTTC.

This sequence joins TRBV10-1 and TRBJ2-7; the D gene is possibly TRBD1 (6 bases). Germline V gives CDR1 WNHNN, CDR2 SYGVQD (reference sequence). Trimming stripped 0 bases from V and 5 bases from J, with 11 bases between. The CDR3 is 14 residues long. The CDR3 loop is CASSESQGPNEQYF. The CDR3 bases are TGCGCCAGCAGTGAGTCGCAGGGGCCCAACGAGCAGTACTTC.

A few counts support this clone. J is TRBJ2-7 and V is TRBV4-3; possible D gene TRBD2, 6 bases. V was cut by 4 bases and J by 3 bases, with 22 bases left in between. Germline loops: CDR1 LGHNA, CDR2 YSLEER. This CDR3 has 17 amino acids. The DNA for the CDR3 is TGCGCCAGCAGCCCTACTCGGGGGAGAGAGGGAAACTACGAGCAGTACTTC. This codes for CASSPTRGREGNYEQYF.

This clone was detected only a few times. This chain connects TRBV7-2 to TRBJ2-2; D uncertain. V shed 3 bases and J shed 0 bases, with 8 bases lying between them. CDR3 length: 15 amino acids. Germline values: CDR1 SGHTA, CDR2 FQGNSA. The DNA of the CDR3 is TGTGCCAGCAGCTTCCGCAGCGCGAACACCGGGGAGCTGTTTTTT. Protein sequence: CASSFRSANTGELFF.

The J gene is TRBJ2-5, the V gene TRBV4-1; D is unclear. This CDR3 spans 15 amino acids. Between the trimmed V and J ends, which lost 1 base and 3 bases, there was a span of 12 bases. Per the germline V gene, CDR1 is MGHRA and CDR2 is YSYEKL. The DNA for the CDR3 is TGCGCCAGCAGCCAAGTACGACTGCTGGAAGAGACCCAGTACTTC. The encoded protein is CASSQVRLLEETQYF.